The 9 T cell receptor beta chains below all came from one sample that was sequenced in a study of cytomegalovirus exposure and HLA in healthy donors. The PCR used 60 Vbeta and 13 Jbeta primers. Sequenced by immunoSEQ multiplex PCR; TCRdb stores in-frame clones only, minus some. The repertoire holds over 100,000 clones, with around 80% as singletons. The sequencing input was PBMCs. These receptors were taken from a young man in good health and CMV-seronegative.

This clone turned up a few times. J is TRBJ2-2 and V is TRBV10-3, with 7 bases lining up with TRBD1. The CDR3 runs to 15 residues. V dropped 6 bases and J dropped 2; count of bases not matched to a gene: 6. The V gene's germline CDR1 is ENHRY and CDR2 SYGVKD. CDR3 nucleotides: TGTGCCATCAGCCCGGGACAGCGCAACACCGGGGAGCTGTTTTTT. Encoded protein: CAISPGQRNTGELFF.

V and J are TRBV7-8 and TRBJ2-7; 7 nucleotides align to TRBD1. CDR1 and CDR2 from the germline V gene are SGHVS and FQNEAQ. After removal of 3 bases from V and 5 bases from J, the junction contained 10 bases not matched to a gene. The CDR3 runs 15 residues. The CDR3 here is CASSFPGTVLDEQYF. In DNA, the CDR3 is TGTGCCAGCAGCTTCCCTGGGACAGTTCTGGACGAGCAGTACTTC.

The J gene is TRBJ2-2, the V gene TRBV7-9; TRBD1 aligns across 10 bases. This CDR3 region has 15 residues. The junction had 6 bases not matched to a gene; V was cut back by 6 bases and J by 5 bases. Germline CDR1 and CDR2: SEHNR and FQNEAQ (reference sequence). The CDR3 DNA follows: TGTGCCAGCAGACCTCCGGGACAGGGGACCGGGGAGCTGTTTTTT. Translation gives CASRPPGQGTGELFF.

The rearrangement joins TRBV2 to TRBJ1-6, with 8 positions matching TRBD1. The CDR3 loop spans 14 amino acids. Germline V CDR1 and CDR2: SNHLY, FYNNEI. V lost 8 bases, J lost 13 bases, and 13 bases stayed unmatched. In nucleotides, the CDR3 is TGTGCCAGCCCGGACAGGGAGGGAGAGGGCCCCCTCCACTTT. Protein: CASPDREGEGPLHF.

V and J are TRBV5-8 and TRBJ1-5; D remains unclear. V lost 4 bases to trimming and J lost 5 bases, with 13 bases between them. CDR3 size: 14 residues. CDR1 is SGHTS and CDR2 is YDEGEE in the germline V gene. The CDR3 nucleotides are TGTGCCAGCAGCGGAGAGATGATTCATCAGCCCCAGCATTTT. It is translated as CASSGEMIHQPQHF.

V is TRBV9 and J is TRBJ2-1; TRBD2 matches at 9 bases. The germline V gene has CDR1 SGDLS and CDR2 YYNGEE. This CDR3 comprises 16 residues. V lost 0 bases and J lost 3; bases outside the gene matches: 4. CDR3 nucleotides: TGTGCCAGCAGCGTAGAGGGGCGGGGGGGCTACAATGAGCAGTTCTTC. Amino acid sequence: CASSVEGRGGYNEQFF.

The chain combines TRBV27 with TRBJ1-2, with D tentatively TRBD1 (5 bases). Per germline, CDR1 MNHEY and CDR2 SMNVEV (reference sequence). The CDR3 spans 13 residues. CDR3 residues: CAKVYGGTYGYTF. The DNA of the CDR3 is TGTGCTAAAGTCTACGGGGGAACCTATGGCTACACCTTC.

In DNA, the CDR3 is TGTGCCAGCAGCCCTTCCGGGACAAGATATAATTCACCCCTCCACTTT. Translating it yields CASSPSGTRYNSPLHF. The V call is TRBV5-4, the J call TRBJ1-6; a weak D match, TRBD1 (6 bases). The V gene lost 4 bases and the J gene lost 4 bases, with 15 bases spanning the gap. This CDR3 region has 16 residues. Looked up from germline, CDR1 is SGHNT and CDR2 is YYREEE (reference sequence).

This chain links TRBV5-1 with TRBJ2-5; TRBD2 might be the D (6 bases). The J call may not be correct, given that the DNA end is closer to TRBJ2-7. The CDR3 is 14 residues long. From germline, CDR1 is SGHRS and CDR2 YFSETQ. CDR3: CASSPAGRPYEQYF. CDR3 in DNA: TGCGCCAGCTCCCCCGCAGGGAGGCCCTACGAGCAGTACTTC.